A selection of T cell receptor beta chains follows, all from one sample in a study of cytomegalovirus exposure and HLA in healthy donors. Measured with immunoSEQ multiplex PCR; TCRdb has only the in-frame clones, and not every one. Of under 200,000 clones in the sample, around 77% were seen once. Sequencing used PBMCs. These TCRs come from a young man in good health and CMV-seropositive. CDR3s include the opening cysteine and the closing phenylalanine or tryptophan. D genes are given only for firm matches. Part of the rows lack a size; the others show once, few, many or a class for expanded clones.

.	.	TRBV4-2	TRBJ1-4	CASSQVSNEKLFF	TGTGCCAGCAGCCAAGTCAGTAATGAAAAACTGTTTTTT
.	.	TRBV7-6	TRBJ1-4	CASSPTGLGKLFF	TGTGCCAGCAGCCCTACAGGGCTAGGAAAACTGTTTTTT
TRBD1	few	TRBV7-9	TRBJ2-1	CASSPASGTGYNEQFF	TGTGCCAGCAGCCCCGCCTCCGGGACAGGGTACAATGAGCAGTTCTTC
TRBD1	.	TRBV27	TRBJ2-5	CASRSQGAETQYF	TGTGCCAGCAGGTCACAGGGGGCGGAGACCCAGTACTTC
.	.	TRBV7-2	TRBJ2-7	CASSSTGDSTEQYF	TGTGCCAGCAGCTCTACCGGAGACAGCACCGAGCAGTACTTC
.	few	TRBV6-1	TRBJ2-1	CASTARQNNEQFF	TGTGCCAGCACTGCCAGGCAGAACAATGAGCAGTTCTTC
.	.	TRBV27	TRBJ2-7	CASSLARGGSYEQYF	TGTGCCAGCAGTTTAGCAAGGGGAGGTTCCTACGAGCAGTACTTC
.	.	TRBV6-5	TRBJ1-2	CASSSGQGYTF	TGTGCCAGCAGTTCAGGACAGGGCTACACCTTC
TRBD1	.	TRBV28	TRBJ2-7	CASNRQGASYEQYF	TGTGCCAGCAATCGACAGGGGGCATCCTACGAGCAGTACTTC
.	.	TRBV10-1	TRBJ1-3	CASTRRGARTYF	TGCGCCAGCACCAGGCGGGGGGCTCGAACATATTTT
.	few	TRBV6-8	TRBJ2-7	CASSGRGIYEQYF	TGTGCCAGCAGTGGGCGGGGTATCTACGAGCAGTACTTC
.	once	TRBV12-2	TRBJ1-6	CASRSHQGMDNSPLHF	TGTGCAAGTCGTTCTCACCAGGGGATGGATAATTCACCCCTCCACTTT
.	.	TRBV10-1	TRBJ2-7	CASSEWPAAYEQYF	TGCGCCAGCAGTGAGTGGCCGGCGGCGTACGAGCAGTACTTC
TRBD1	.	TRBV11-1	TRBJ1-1	CASSLAGQGARGTEAFF	TGTGCCAGCAGCTTAGCGGGACAGGGGGCGCGGGGCACTGAAGCTTTCTTT
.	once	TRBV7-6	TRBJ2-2	CASSLGRSTGELFF	TGTGCCAGCAGCTTAGGCCGGTCCACCGGGGAGCTGTTTTTT
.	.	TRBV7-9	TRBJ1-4	CASSFWSNEKLFF	TGTGCCAGCAGCTTCTGGAGTAATGAAAAACTGTTTTTT
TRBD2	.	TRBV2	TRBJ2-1	CASSVNHLAGGGEQFF	TGTGCCAGCAGTGTTAATCATTTAGCGGGGGGCGGTGAGCAGTTCTTC